A single TCR beta chain is shown here with its context. Its antigen is unknown. The germline CDR1 and CDR2 sequences are SGDLS and YYNGEE. This CDR3 is 17 amino acids long. The entry originates in a study of T cells expressing NK-cell markers. Across the study: Sequencing covered eight donors, seven HCMV-seropositive and one seronegative.

Overall study results and limits: In roughly six donors, dominant NKG2C+ clonotypes were about 1.0-7.5% of CD8+ T cells. One observes that, in a handful of donors, these clonotypes were also the leading ones within the CD3+CD56-NKG2C+ fraction.

From the 5' RACE reads, TCRdb lists one entry per CDR3 protein and no DNA. The specimen's table records 450,000 to 600,000 distinct CDR3 sequences. The clonotype comes from a man between 18 and 29 years old in good health. This chain links TRBV9 with TRBJ2-1; TCRdb's D call of TRBD1 is untestable without DNA. The source material was blood T cells: a sorted CD56 or NKG2C T cell subset, CD4+ or CD8+ T cells, or bulk PBMC T cells (not recorded which). The CDR3 sequence: CASSVAQPLSSYNEQFF. Combining the CDR3 with reference TRBV9 and TRBJ2-1 gives the whole variable domain DSGVTQTPKHLITATGQRVTLRCSPRSGDLSVYWYQQSLDQGLQFLIQYYNGEERAKGNILERFSAQQFPDLHSELNLSSLELGDSALYFCASSVAQPLSSYNEQFFGPGTRLTVL.